This T cell receptor (beta chain) was captured in a study of T cell responses to AZD1222 COVID-19 vaccine. The germline V gene has CDR1 MNHEY and CDR2 SMNVEV (reference sequence). The CDR3 loop spans 15 amino acids. V shed 3 bases and J 7 bases; nucleotides not matched to a gene: 10. Sequenced by immunoSEQ multiplex PCR; TCRdb stores in-frame clones only, minus some. Of 70,000 to 75,000 clones listed, about 78% are singletons. Sequenced here: peripheral blood, sampled 28 days after the second AZD1222 dose. The gene calls are TRBV27 and TRBJ2-7; TRBD2 matches 9 bases. This TCR was recovered from an adult who received the AZD1222 COVID-19 vaccine. In DNA form, the CDR3 reads TGTGCCAGCAGTTTCCTGGCGGGAGGGCCGGAAGAGCAGTACTTC. It specifies CASSFLAGGPEEQYF.